The sample holds a few counts of the clone carrying this T cell receptor (beta chain). The sample originates from a study of blood T cell repertoires in COVID-19. Looking at the study overall: Sources were T cells, B-cell-depleted T cells, or PBMCs; the material itself was cDNA or gDNA.

Germline CDR1 is SEHNR and CDR2 is FQNEAQ (reference sequence). V dropped 4 bases and J dropped 0 bases, with 12 bases sitting between them. This CDR3 is built from 15 residues. Sequenced by immunoSEQ multiplex PCR; TCRdb stores in-frame clones only, minus some. The profile covers hundreds of thousands of clones, with around nine tenths appearing a single time and roughly 6.2% taken by the ten largest. The study recruited people aged about 18 to 95 years across roughly 25 US areas. The sequence derives from a woman between 35 and 50 years old who had recovered from COVID-19. The sequenced material came from PBMCs or T cells enriched from blood (not recorded which). The V call is TRBV7-9, the J call TRBJ2-5; weak D call: TRBD1 (6 bases). CDR3 loop: CASSSLDRYQETQYF. The CDR3 DNA reads as TGTGCCAGCAGCTCCCTTGACAGGTACCAAGAGACCCAGTACTTC.